These T cell receptor beta chains were read from a single sample in a study of T cells in lung cancer brain metastases. The assay was immunoSEQ multiplex PCR, and TCRdb's table has in-frame clones only and misses some. Of 670 or so clones listed, 85% to 95% were seen once; the top ten hold under 8%. The sample was tumor tissue from a brain metastasis. All receptors derive from a man aged 55 to 69 with non-small cell lung cancer that had spread to the brain. Both conserved end residues are part of each CDR3. D genes are given only for firm matches. Not every row has a clone size; where given, it reads once, few, many or a size class.

V	J	D	size	CDR3	DNA
TRBV19	TRBJ1-4	NA	NA	CASRLRTGATNKKLFF	TGTGCCAGTCGTTTACGGACGGGTGCAACTAATAAAAAACTGTTTTTT
TRBV6-6	TRBJ2-3	NA	NA	CASSLTTDTQYF	TGTGCCAGCAGTTTAACCACAGATACGCAGTATTTT
TRBV4-1	TRBJ1-2	NA	NA	CASSQDHTDYYGYTF	TGCGCCAGCAGCCAAGATCATACAGACTACTATGGCTACACCTTC
TRBV9	TRBJ2-5	TRBD1	NA	CASSPRTGPPQETQYF	TGTGCCAGCAGCCCCCGGACAGGACCACCACAAGAGACCCAGTACTTC
TRBV15	TRBJ2-3	NA	NA	CATSPRGRGAQDTQYF	TGTGCCACCAGCCCCCGGGGGCGGGGAGCACAAGATACGCAGTATTTT
TRBV7-3	TRBJ1-2	NA	NA	CASSLGPTRDGYTF	TGTGCCAGCAGCTTAGGACCTACGAGGGATGGCTACACCTTC
TRBV5-1	TRBJ2-7	TRBD1	NA	CASSLSTGGYEQYF	TGCGCCAGCAGCTTGTCCACAGGGGGCTACGAGCAGTACTTC
TRBV28	TRBJ2-7	NA	NA	CARPRGPGSAHEQYF	TGTGCCCGCCCCAGGGGCCCTGGCTCGGCCCACGAGCAGTACTTC
TRBV9	TRBJ2-6	NA	NA	CASSVGVGANVLTF	TGTGCCAGCAGCGTAGGGGTTGGGGCCAACGTCCTGACTTTC
TRBV5-1	TRBJ2-3	NA	NA	CASSLGSDTQYF	TGCGCCAGCAGCCTGGGAAGTGATACGCAGTATTTT
TRBV19	TRBJ2-7	NA	NA	CASSIDAGSYEQYF	TGTGCCAGTAGTATAGATGCAGGATCCTACGAGCAGTACTTC
TRBV2	TRBJ2-1	TRBD2	once	CASAVLAGGGNEQFF	TGTGCCAGCGCAGTTTTAGCGGGAGGAGGCAATGAGCAGTTCTTC
TRBV9	TRBJ2-1	NA	once	CASSVADSSYNEQFF	TGTGCCAGCAGCGTAGCTGACAGCTCCTACAATGAGCAGTTCTTC
TRBV19	TRBJ2-5	NA	NA	CASSISREETQYF	TGTGCCAGTAGTATTTCCAGGGAAGAAACCCAGTACTTC
TRBV5-1	TRBJ2-3	TRBD2	NA	CASSSIAGGTTTDTQYF	TGCGCCAGCAGCTCAATAGCGGGAGGGACCACCACAGATACGCAGTATTTT
TRBV29-1	TRBJ2-7	NA	NA	CSVRDGTYEQYF	TGCAGCGTCCGGGACGGCACCTACGAGCAGTACTTC
TRBV2	TRBJ2-7	TRBD2	NA	CASKVAGAYEQYF	TGTGCCAGCAAGGTAGCGGGAGCTTACGAGCAGTACTTC
TRBV15	TRBJ2-1	TRBD2	NA	CATSRERLASGGHEQFF	TGTGCCACCAGCAGAGAAAGGCTGGCTAGCGGGGGGCACGAGCAGTTCTTC
TRBV19	TRBJ2-1	TRBD2	NA	CASSKTSGSFDEQFF	TGTGCCAGTAGTAAAACTAGCGGGAGTTTCGATGAGCAGTTCTTC
TRBV5-1	TRBJ2-3	TRBD2	NA	CASSLGGTSGTDTQYF	TGCGCCAGCAGCTTGGGAGGGACTAGCGGTACAGATACGCAGTATTTT
TRBV18	TRBJ1-4	TRBD1	NA	CASSPRTGQGPGNEKLFF	TGTGCCAGCTCACCAAGAACGGGACAGGGCCCCGGTAATGAAAAACTGTTTTTT
TRBV4-1	TRBJ1-2	NA	NA	CASSQMAGEGTGYGYTF	TGCGCCAGCAGCCAAATGGCAGGGGAAGGAACCGGCTATGGCTACACCTTC
TRBV27	TRBJ1-5	NA	NA	CASSSTDIHAQHF	TGTGCCAGCAGTTCGACGGATATTCACGCCCAGCATTTT
TRBV4-1	TRBJ2-3	NA	NA	CASSQGNGDTQYF	TGCGCCAGCAGCCAAGGTAACGGTGATACGCAGTATTTT
TRBV18	TRBJ2-3	NA	NA	CASSPANSGGLTDTQYF	TGTGCCAGCTCACCGGCCAATAGCGGAGGGCTCACAGATACGCAGTATTTT
TRBV5-1	TRBJ1-1	NA	NA	CASSLSRDQNTEAFF	TGCGCCAGCAGCTTGTCTCGGGACCAGAACACTGAAGCTTTCTTT
TRBV19	TRBJ2-7	NA	NA	CASSRRDGSGRAYEQYF	TGTGCCAGTAGTCGGCGGGATGGTTCCGGACGCGCCTACGAGCAGTACTTC
TRBV5-1	TRBJ2-3	TRBD1	once	CASRNRGDTDTQYF	TGCGCCAGCAGAAACAGGGGAGACACAGATACGCAGTATTTT
TRBV19	TRBJ1-6	NA	NA	CASRSSSVAPLHF	TGTGCCAGTAGATCGTCGTCGGTGGCGCCCCTCCACTTT
TRBV5-1	TRBJ2-1	NA	NA	CASSLGEEGISEQFF	TGCGCCAGCAGCTTGGGGGAAGAGGGTATAAGTGAGCAGTTCTTC
TRBV5-1	TRBJ2-7	NA	NA	CASSRTVGYEQYF	TGCGCCAGCAGCCGGACAGTCGGGTACGAGCAGTACTTC
TRBV18	TRBJ2-7	NA	NA	CASSPIANREGEQYF	TGTGCCAGCTCACCAATCGCTAACAGGGAAGGCGAGCAGTACTTC
TRBV5-6	TRBJ1-2	NA	NA	CASSLDMSNYGYTF	TGTGCCAGCAGCTTGGATATGAGCAATTATGGCTACACCTTC
TRBV11-1	TRBJ2-3	NA	NA	CASSSGLFSDTQYF	TGTGCCAGCAGCTCGGGACTTTTTTCAGATACGCAGTATTTT
TRBV5-1	TRBJ2-3	TRBD1	NA	CASSLQFDRGLDTQYF	TGCGCCAGCAGCTTACAGTTTGACAGGGGGCTGGATACGCAGTATTTT
TRBV4-1	TRBJ2-5	TRBD2	once	CASSLTPSGGIQETQYF	TGCGCCAGCAGCCTCACCCCTAGCGGGGGGATCCAAGAGACCCAGTACTTC
TRBV5-4	TRBJ2-7	NA	NA	CASSLAGTPEQYF	TGTGCCAGCAGCTTGGCCGGGACGCCCGAGCAGTACTTC
TRBV19	TRBJ2-7	NA	few	CASSTGTGAEQYF	TGTGCCAGTAGTACGGGCACGGGGGCCGAGCAGTACTTC
TRBV5-1	TRBJ1-1	NA	NA	CASTPLSTGNTEAFF	TGCGCCAGCACCCCTCTCTCTACGGGGAACACTGAAGCTTTCTTT
TRBV5-5	TRBJ2-3	TRBD2	NA	CASSTSGTTDTQYF	TGTGCCAGCAGCACTAGCGGGACCACAGATACGCAGTATTTT
TRBV7-9	TRBJ1-5	TRBD1	NA	CASSLDGQGTQPQHF	TGTGCCAGCAGCTTAGATGGACAGGGTACTCAGCCCCAGCATTTT
TRBV4-3	TRBJ1-2	NA	NA	CASSLSGALRDGYTF	TGCGCCAGCAGCCTCAGTGGGGCCCTCAGGGACGGCTACACCTTC
TRBV5-4	TRBJ2-4	TRBD1	NA	CASSGDSQNIQYF	TGTGCCAGCAGCGGGGACAGCCAAAACATTCAGTACTTC